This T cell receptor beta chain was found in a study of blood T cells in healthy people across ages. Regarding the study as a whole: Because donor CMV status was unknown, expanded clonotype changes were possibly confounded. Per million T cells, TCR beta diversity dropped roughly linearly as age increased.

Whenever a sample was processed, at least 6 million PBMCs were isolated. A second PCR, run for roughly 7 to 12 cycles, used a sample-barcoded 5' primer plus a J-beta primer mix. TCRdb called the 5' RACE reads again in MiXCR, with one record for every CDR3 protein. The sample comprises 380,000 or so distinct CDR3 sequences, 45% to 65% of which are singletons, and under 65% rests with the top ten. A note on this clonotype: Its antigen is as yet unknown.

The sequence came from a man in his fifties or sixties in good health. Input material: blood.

The CDR3: CATSPGPWEQYF. CDR3 bases: TGTGCCACCTCCCCGGGACCCTGGGAGCAGTACTTC. This chain connects TRBV24-1 to TRBJ2-5, with D possibly being TRBD1 or TRBD2 (5 bases each). This CDR3 is 12 amino acids long. Germline values: CDR1 KGHDR, CDR2 SFDVKD. The V and J ends lost 9 bases and 11 bases respectively, with 18 bases between them.